This T cell receptor beta chain was sequenced for a study of T cell repertoires in cytomegalovirus infection. Study background: It was the public TCR beta signatures that indicated both CMV infection and matching HLA type.

Germline values: CDR1 MNHGY, CDR2 SAAAGT. The J segment lost 3 bases and the V segment lost 2 bases, leaving 3 bases of the junction unmatched. The CDR3 spans 15 residues. Whole-study results and caveats: Summed public TCR beta family frequency identified CMV carriers bearing the relevant HLA.

A word on this clonotype: Its matching antigen is unknown.

TCRdb ran MiXCR on the reads and lists one entry per CDR3 protein. The table shows about 310,000 distinct CDR3 sequences, with roughly 25% occurring only once. The sequence derives from a human donor in good health (CMV status not recorded). Some clones in this sample may be carry-over from other donors' samples. Sequencing was performed on cultured PBMCs, taken from culture after CMV antigen stimulation. V usage is TRBV6-8 and J usage is TRBJ2-5; 10 bases match TRBD2. CDR3 in DNA: TGTGCCAGCAGTTACGAAGCGGGAGGGAAAGAGACCCAGTACTTC. Amino acids: CASSYEAGGKETQYF.